This entry lists 12 T cell receptor beta chains sequenced from one sample in a study of blood T cell repertoires in COVID-19. Produced via immunoSEQ multiplex PCR; TCRdb's table is partial and in-frame only. This table holds about 260,000 clones, 70% to 90% found once. The sample taken for sequencing was peripheral blood. Every receptor here comes from a human donor in a cohort sampled during active COVID-19.

CDR3 nucleotides: TGTGCCAGCTCACCACCAGGGGGCGGGAATTCACCCCTCCACTTT. Encoded protein: CASSPPGGGNSPLHF. This rearrangement joins TRBV18 to TRBJ1-6, with TRBD1 matching over 7 bases. CDR1 and CDR2 from the germline V gene are KGHSH and LQKENI. Losses at the gene ends were 0 bases for V and 7 bases for J; bases not matched to a gene: 3. The CDR3 spans 15 residues.

CDR3 sequence reads: CASSGDRGRNEQYF. Here the CDR3 DNA reads TGTGCCAGCAGCGGAGACAGGGGCAGGAACGAGCAGTACTTC. The rearrangement links TRBV9 to TRBJ2-7, with TRBD1 matching 8 bases. CDR1 is SGDLS, CDR2 YYNGEE, per germline. J gave up 5 bases and V 3 bases, and 7 bases lay outside the gene matches. This CDR3 is 14 amino acids long.

V usage is TRBV28 and J usage is TRBJ2-2; TRBD2 matches at 7 bases. From germline, CDR1 is MDHEN and CDR2 SYDVKM. V was clipped by 3 bases and J by 1 base; unmatched bases: 8. The CDR3 loop spans 17 amino acids. The CDR3 coding sequence is TGTGCCAGCAGTTTGGGGCTAGCGGTTAGGAACACCGGGGAGCTGTTTTTT. It yields the protein CASSLGLAVRNTGELFF.

The V call is TRBV7-6, the J call TRBJ2-7; 7 nucleotides align to TRBD1. V lost 5 bases to trimming and J lost 1 base; unmatched junction nucleotides: 11. CDR3 length: 16 amino acids. CDR1 SGHVS and CDR2 FNYEAQ come from the germline V gene. CDR3 protein: CASSRSVGDSSYEQYF. CDR3 sequence (DNA): TGTGCCAGCAGCCGCTCAGTCGGGGACAGTTCCTACGAGCAGTACTTC.

This chain links TRBV5-1 with TRBJ1-3; D gene uncertain. V dropped 0 bases and J dropped 2 bases, with 9 bases sitting between them. This CDR3 is 15 amino acids long. The germline CDR1 and CDR2 sequences are SGHRS and YFSETQ. The CDR3 sequence: CASSLESVPGNTIYF. The CDR3 DNA reads as TGCGCCAGCAGCTTGGAGTCAGTACCTGGAAACACCATATATTTT. The complete variable domain, with remaining parts taken from reference TRBV5-1 and TRBJ1-3, reads KAGVTQTPRYLIKTRGQQVTLSCSPISGHRSVSWYQQTPGQGLQFLFEYFSETQRNKGNFPGRFSGRQFSNSRSEMNVSTLELGDSALYLCASSLESVPGNTIYFGEGSWLTVV.

The rearrangement links TRBV4-3 to TRBJ2-1, with a weak D call TRBD2 (5 bases). V was pared by 1 base and J by 0 bases, with 10 bases between. CDR3 length equals 16 residues. Germline V lookup: CDR1 LGHNA, CDR2 YSLEER. CDR3: CASSQVEGSSYNEQFF. The CDR3 region has the DNA TGCGCCAGCAGCCAAGTCGAGGGTAGCTCCTACAATGAGCAGTTCTTC.

The V and J genes are TRBV3-1 (or the pseudogene TRBV3-2) and TRBJ1-6; D is possibly TRBD1 (6 bases). The ends were cut back, 1 base at V and 8 bases at J, with 12 bases in the middle. This CDR3 is 15 amino acids long. CDR1 and CDR2 (germline): LGHDT, YNNKEL (reference sequence). The CDR3 nucleotides read TGTGCCAGCAGCCAAGGGCGCGGGGGGCATTCACCCCTCCACTTT. This translates into CASSQGRGGHSPLHF.

The genes are TRBV6-6 and TRBJ1-2; D uncertain. Germline CDR1 MNHNY, CDR2 SVGAGI (reference sequence). V lost 0 bases, J lost 8 bases, and 16 bases lay in between. The CDR3 loop spans 15 amino acids. The CDR3 reads CASSYSVEGSMGYTF. The CDR3 DNA is TGTGCCAGCAGTTACTCTGTCGAGGGATCTATGGGCTACACCTTC.

The rearrangement links TRBV19 to TRBJ2-3; D is unresolved. Trimming pared 2 bases from V and 5 bases from J, leaving 8 bases between. CDR3 length equals 13 residues. Germline V gives CDR1 LNHDA, CDR2 SQIVND (reference sequence). This chain's CDR3 is CASSIPPRDTQYF. The CDR3 DNA reads as TGTGCCAGTAGTATACCCCCCCGAGATACGCAGTATTTT.

This clone was seen only a few times. In nucleotides, the CDR3 is TGTGCCACCAGCAGATACACCTTCGGGGAGCAGTACTTC. As protein: CATSRYTFGEQYF. The rearrangement links TRBV15 to TRBJ2-7; D gene unclear. Germline lookup yields CDR1 LNHNV and CDR2 YYDKDF (reference sequence). With 2 bases removed from V and 7 bases from J, the gap between germline ends came to 12 bases. The CDR3 has 13 residues.

The chain joins TRBV7-6 to TRBJ2-7, with TRBD1 as a possible D gene (6 bases). This CDR3 contains 14 residues. Per germline, CDR1 SGHVS and CDR2 FNYEAQ. The germline V and J ends were trimmed by 5 bases and 3 bases, with 14 bases remaining between them. The CDR3 here is CASSVEGQFYEQYF. CDR3 bases: TGTGCCAGCAGCGTCGAAGGACAGTTCTACGAGCAGTACTTC.

The chain combines TRBV30 with TRBJ2-1; 8 bases are shared with TRBD1. The CDR3 has 14 amino acids. The junction had 9 bases not matched to a gene; V was cut back by 3 bases and J by 8 bases. Germline assignment: CDR1 GTSNPN and CDR2 SVGIG (reference sequence). As DNA, the CDR3 is TGTGCCTGGAGGCCAGGACAGGGTCTCGATGAGCAGTTCTTC. Translated, it gives CAWRPGQGLDEQFF.